These 13 T cell receptor beta chains were all obtained from the same sample, sequenced in a study of T cells in tuberculosis. Using immunoSEQ multiplex PCR, the repertoire was profiled, and TCRdb retains in-frame clones only, with some absent. The sample lists 30,000 to 40,000 clones, 97% seen once, with roughly 6.2% in the top ten. The source material was PBMCs. These receptors all come from a donor between 10 and 35 years old with latent tuberculosis or without tuberculosis infection.

This chain links TRBV29-1 with TRBJ2-3, with 10 positions matching TRBD1. CDR1 and CDR2 from the germline V gene are SQVTM and ANQGSEA. V was pared by 3 bases and J by 1 base, with 7 bases of the junction left unmatched. This CDR3 has 16 residues. The CDR3 reads CSVEWDGTGGTDTQYF. DNA for the CDR3: TGCAGCGTTGAGTGGGATGGGACAGGGGGCACAGATACGCAGTATTTT.

This chain links TRBV28 with TRBJ1-5, with unresolved D. Germline CDR1 is MDHEN and CDR2 is SYDVKM. Trimming removed 4 bases from V and 0 bases from J, with 7 bases in between. CDR3 length equals 14 residues. The DNA of the CDR3 is TGTGCCAGCAGTTCCCTATATAGCAATCAGCCCCAGCATTTT. Amino acids: CASSSLYSNQPQHF. The variable domain in full, completed from reference TRBV28 and TRBJ1-5, reads DVKVTQSSRYLVKRTGEKVFLECVQDMDHENMFWYRQDPGLGLRLIYFSYDVKMKEKGDIPEGYSVSREKKERFSLILESASTNQTSMYLCASSSLYSNQPQHFGDGTRLSIL.

The chain combines TRBV7-6 with TRBJ1-3; no clear D gene. V was cut by 3 bases and J by 4 bases, with 10 bases left in between. CDR3 length equals 14 residues. Germline V gives CDR1 SGHVS, CDR2 FNYEAQ. DNA for the CDR3: TGTGCCAGCAGCTTCGGCCAGCGGGGAAACACCATATATTTT. It codes for CASSFGQRGNTIYF.

V is TRBV6-1 and J is TRBJ1-2; 7 bases match TRBD1. Germline trimming cut 0 bases from V and 6 bases from J; bases unmatched to any gene: 4. There are 14 residues in the CDR3. Germline-derived CDR1 and CDR2 are MNHNS and SASEGT. The CDR3 spells CASSEAGGLDGYTF. CDR3 sequence (DNA): TGTGCCAGCAGTGAAGCAGGGGGCTTGGATGGCTACACCTTC.

The chain employs TRBV28 and TRBJ2-7; 9 nucleotides align to TRBD1. Germline CDR1 and CDR2: MDHEN and SYDVKM. Trimming removed 10 bases from V and 9 bases from J; junction bases left unmatched: 16. The CDR3 runs to 14 residues. The CDR3 is CATAPGQGSLGQYF. The CDR3 region has the DNA TGTGCCACCGCCCCGGGACAGGGCTCCCTGGGGCAGTACTTC.

The chain recombines TRBV4-2 with TRBJ2-1; maybe TRBD1 (6 bases). The V gene lost 2 bases and the J gene lost 7 bases, with 12 bases spanning the gap. Germline V CDR1 and CDR2: LGHNA, YNFKEQ. The CDR3 runs 14 residues. The CDR3 protein is CASSQSGAVNEQFF. CDR3 DNA sequence: TGTGCCAGCAGCCAATCAGGGGCGGTGAATGAGCAGTTCTTC.

V is TRBV11-1 and J is TRBJ1-1; 7 nucleotides agree with TRBD1. The CDR3 loop spans 15 amino acids. Looked up from germline, CDR1 is SGHAT and CDR2 is FQDESV (reference sequence). Losses at the gene ends were 5 bases for V and 4 bases for J; bases not matched to a gene: 10. Here the CDR3 DNA reads TGTGCCAGCAGCCATACGAGACAGGGTGGCACTGAAGCTTTCTTT. The encoded protein is CASSHTRQGGTEAFF.

CDR3 region: CASSVQGVSNTGELFF. The CDR3 nucleotides read TGTGCCAGCAGTGTGCAGGGGGTCTCGAACACCGGGGAGCTGTTTTTT. The chain recombines TRBV2 with TRBJ2-2; 7 bases line up with TRBD1. Germline assignment: CDR1 SNHLY and CDR2 FYNNEI. Unmatched junction bases numbered 5, after V lost 4 bases and J lost 0 bases. The CDR3 runs 16 residues.

This rearrangement joins TRBV25-1 to TRBJ2-2, with TRBD2 identical over 8 bases. The CDR3 contains 17 residues. V lost 0 bases, J lost 6 bases, and 9 bases stayed unmatched. The V gene's germline CDR1 is MGHDK and CDR2 SYGVNS. CDR3: CASSEYAGGSAPGELFF. CDR3 sequence (DNA): TGTGCCAGCAGTGAATATGCGGGGGGCTCAGCTCCCGGGGAGCTGTTTTTT. Based on the CDR3 plus reference TRBV25-1 and TRBJ2-2, the full variable domain is EADIYQTPRYLVIGTGKKITLECSQTMGHDKMYWYQQDPGMELHLIHYSYGVNSTEKGDLSSESTVSRIRTEHFPLTLESARPSHTSQYLCASSEYAGGSAPGELFFGEGSRLTVL.

V gene TRBV9 combines with J gene TRBJ1-2, with 9 bases aligning to TRBD1. V lost 7 bases and J lost 6; bases outside the gene matches: 10. Per germline, CDR1 SGDLS and CDR2 YYNGEE. This CDR3 is 14 amino acids long. The CDR3 region is CASGGDRDPDGYTF. The CDR3 DNA reads as TGTGCCAGCGGGGGGGACAGGGATCCTGATGGCTACACCTTC.

This clone was found once. The chain recombines TRBV10-2 with TRBJ2-3; maybe TRBD2 (5 bases). V lost 2 bases, J lost 2 bases, and 14 bases lay in between. This CDR3 comprises 16 residues. Germline lookup yields CDR1 WSHSY and CDR2 SAAADI. The CDR3 region is CASSEMRRRVTDTQYF. CDR3 nucleotides: TGCGCCAGCAGTGAGATGCGAAGGCGGGTCACAGATACGCAGTATTTT.

The chain employs TRBV19 and TRBJ2-1, with a possible D match to TRBD2 (6 bases). CDR1 is LNHDA and CDR2 is SQIVND in the germline V gene (reference sequence). The CDR3 extends over 15 amino acids. Trimming cost V 10 bases and J 3 bases, with 19 bases left between them. This CDR3 reads CATGPPGGFYNEQFF. As DNA, the CDR3 is TGTGCCACCGGGCCCCCCGGGGGATTCTACAATGAGCAGTTCTTC.

With respect to this clone: One junction end does not reproduce the germline sequence, and a read error may be involved. The rearrangement joins TRBV5-4 to TRBJ2-4, with a possible D match to TRBD1 (5 bases). The CDR3 runs 16 residues. In germline, CDR1 is SGHNT, CDR2 YYREEE (reference sequence). The CDR3 bases are TGTGCCAGTAGCTCAATTACGGCGACAGCGCAAAACATTCAGTACTTC. It encodes CASSSITATAQNIQYF.